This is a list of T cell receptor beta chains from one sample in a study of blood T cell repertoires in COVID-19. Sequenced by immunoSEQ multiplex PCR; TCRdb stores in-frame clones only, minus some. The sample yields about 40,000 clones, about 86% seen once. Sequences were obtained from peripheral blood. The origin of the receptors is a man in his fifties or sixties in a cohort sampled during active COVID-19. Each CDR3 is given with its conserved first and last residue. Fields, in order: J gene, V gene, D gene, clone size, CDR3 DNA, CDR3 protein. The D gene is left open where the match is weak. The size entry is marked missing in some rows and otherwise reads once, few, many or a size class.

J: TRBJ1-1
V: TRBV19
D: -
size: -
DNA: TGTGCCAGTAGTATAGATAACAGGGTGAACACTGAAGCTTTCTTT
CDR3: CASSIDNRVNTEAFF

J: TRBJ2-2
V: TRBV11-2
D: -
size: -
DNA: TGTGCCAGCAGCCCCCGGCTCGGAGGTAACACCGGGGAGCTGTTTTTT
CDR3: CASSPRLGGNTGELFF

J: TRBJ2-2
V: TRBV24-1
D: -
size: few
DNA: TGTGCCACCAGTGATGAGAGGGCTCCGAACACCGGGGAGCTGTTTTTT
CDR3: CATSDERAPNTGELFF

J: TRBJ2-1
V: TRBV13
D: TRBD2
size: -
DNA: TGTGCCAGCAGCCCGACTAGCGGGGGACCAATCTACCCCTACAATGAGCAGTTCTTC
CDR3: CASSPTSGGPIYPYNEQFF

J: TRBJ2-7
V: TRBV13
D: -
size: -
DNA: TGTGCCAGCAGCCCACCTAGCGCTAGTTACGAGCAGTACTTC
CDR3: CASSPPSASYEQYF

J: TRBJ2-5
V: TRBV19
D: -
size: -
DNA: TGTGCCAGTAGTACCCCAGGGGGGTTCGGAGAGACCCAGTACTTC
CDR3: CASSTPGGFGETQYF

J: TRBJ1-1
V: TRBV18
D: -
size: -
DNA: TGTGCCAGCTCACCACCGGGAGCGGGGACTGAAGCTTTCTTT
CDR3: CASSPPGAGTEAFF

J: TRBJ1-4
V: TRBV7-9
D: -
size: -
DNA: TGTGCCAGCACGGAGGGAGGGGAAAAACTGTTTTTT
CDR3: CASTEGGEKLFF

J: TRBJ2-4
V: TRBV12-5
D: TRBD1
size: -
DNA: TGTGCTAGTGGTTTGGTAAGGACAGGGACCACGGAAAACATTCAGTACTTC
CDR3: CASGLVRTGTTENIQYF

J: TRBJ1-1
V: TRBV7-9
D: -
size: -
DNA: TGTGCCAGCAGCCCTTATGAAGGCGGCATGAACACTGAAGCTTTCTTT
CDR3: CASSPYEGGMNTEAFF

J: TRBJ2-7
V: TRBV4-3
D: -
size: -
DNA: TGCGCCAGCAGCCAAGATCTCGTCGGGGTCCCACTCTCCTACGAGCAGTACTTC
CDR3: CASSQDLVGVPLSYEQYF

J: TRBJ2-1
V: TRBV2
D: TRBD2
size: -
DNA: TGTGCCAGCAGTGATACCGGGACTAGAGTTCATGAGCAGTTCTTC
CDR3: CASSDTGTRVHEQFF

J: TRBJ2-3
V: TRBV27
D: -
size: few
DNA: TGTGCCAGCAGTCCAGGTTCTTCTAGCACAGATACGCAGTATTTT
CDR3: CASSPGSSSTDTQYF

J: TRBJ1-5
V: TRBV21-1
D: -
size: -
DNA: TGTGCCAGGATCGGAGGGCGAAGGGATCAGCCCCAGCATTTT
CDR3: CARIGGRRDQPQHF

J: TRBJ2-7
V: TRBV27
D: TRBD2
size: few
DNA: TGTGCCAGCAGTATGGGACTAGCGGCCTACGAGCAGTACTTC
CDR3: CASSMGLAAYEQYF

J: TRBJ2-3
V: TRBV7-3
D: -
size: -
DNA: TGTGCCAGCAGCCTAGGGGAGGGCACAGATACGCAGTATTTT
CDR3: CASSLGEGTDTQYF

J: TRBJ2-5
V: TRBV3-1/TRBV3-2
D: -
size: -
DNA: TGTGCCAGCAGCCTTAGGGGTCAAGAGACCCAGTACTTC
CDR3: CASSLRGQETQYF

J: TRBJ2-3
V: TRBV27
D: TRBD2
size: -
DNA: TGTGCCAGCAGTTTTCTGTCGGGTGGGCTAGCGGGACCGCAGTATTTT
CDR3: CASSFLSGGLAGPQYF

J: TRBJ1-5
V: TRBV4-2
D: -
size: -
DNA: TGTGCCAGCAGCCAAGATGTGGAAGGAGGTAGCAATCAGCCCCAGCATTTT
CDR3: CASSQDVEGGSNQPQHF

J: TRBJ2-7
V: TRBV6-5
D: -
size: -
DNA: TGTGCCAGCGGGCAGGCCCCCGGAGAGCAGTACTTC
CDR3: CASGQAPGEQYF

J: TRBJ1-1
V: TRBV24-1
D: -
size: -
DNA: TGTGCCACCAGTGAACTCCGGGACAAGAACACTGAAGCTTTCTTT
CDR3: CATSELRDKNTEAFF

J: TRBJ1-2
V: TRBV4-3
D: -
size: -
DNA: TGCGCCAGCAGCCAAGATCTAACAGGTTCAGCTAACTATGGCTACACCTTC
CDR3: CASSQDLTGSANYGYTF

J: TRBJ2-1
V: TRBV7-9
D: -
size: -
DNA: TGTGCCAGCAGCACCAGGACAGATTCGAATGAGCAGTTCTTC
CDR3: CASSTRTDSNEQFF

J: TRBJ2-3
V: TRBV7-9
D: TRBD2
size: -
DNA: TGTGCCAGCAGCTTAAATAGGGTTCTAGCGGGGGCGGTAGATACGCAGTATTTT
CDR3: CASSLNRVLAGAVDTQYF

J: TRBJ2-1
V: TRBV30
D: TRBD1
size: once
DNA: TGTGCCTGGAGCAGCGGGACAGGGTTCGGCGAGCAGTTCTTC
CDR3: CAWSSGTGFGEQFF

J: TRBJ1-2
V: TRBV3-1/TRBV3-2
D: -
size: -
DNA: TGTGCCAGCAGCCCCGGTTGGGGCGGAGCTAACTATGGCTACACCTTC
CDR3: CASSPGWGGANYGYTF

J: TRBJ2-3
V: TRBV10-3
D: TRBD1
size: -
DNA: TGTGCCTCCGATCAAGCAGGGGGCTGGACAGATACGCAGTATTTT
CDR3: CASDQAGGWTDTQYF

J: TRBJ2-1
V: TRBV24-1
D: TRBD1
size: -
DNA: TGTGCCACCAGTGACCCGGCAGGGGGACGACCCAATGAGCAGTTCTTC
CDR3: CATSDPAGGRPNEQFF

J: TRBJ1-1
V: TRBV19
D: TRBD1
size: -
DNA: TGTGCCACTATCAGGGACAGGGGGCTGAACACTGAAGCTTTCTTT
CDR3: CATIRDRGLNTEAFF

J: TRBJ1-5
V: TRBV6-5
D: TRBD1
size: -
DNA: TGTGCCAGCATCAGGGGGGGCAATCAGCCCCAGCATTTT
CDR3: CASIRGGNQPQHF

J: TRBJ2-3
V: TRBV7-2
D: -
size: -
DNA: TGTGCCAGCAGCTTAATCCCAGCAGGAGATACGCAGTATTTT
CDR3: CASSLIPAGDTQYF

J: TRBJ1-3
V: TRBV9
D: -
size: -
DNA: TGTGCCAGCAGCGCGGGAGTTTTTGGAAACACCATATATTTT
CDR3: CASSAGVFGNTIYF

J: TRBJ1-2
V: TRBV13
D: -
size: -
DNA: TGTGCCAGCAGCTTAGGCGGGGGAGCTAACTATGGCTACACCTTC
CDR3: CASSLGGGANYGYTF

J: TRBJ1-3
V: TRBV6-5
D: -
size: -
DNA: TGTGCCAGCAGTTACCTGCAAAGCGGAAACACCATATATTTT
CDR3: CASSYLQSGNTIYF

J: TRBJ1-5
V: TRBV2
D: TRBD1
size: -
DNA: TGTGCCAGCATGCTCGACAGGGGGGCGTCCAATCAGCCCCAGCATTTT
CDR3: CASMLDRGASNQPQHF

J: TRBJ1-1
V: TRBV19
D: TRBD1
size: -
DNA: TGTGCCAGTAGCCCCTGGCGGACAGGCCTAAACACTGAAGCTTTCTTT
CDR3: CASSPWRTGLNTEAFF

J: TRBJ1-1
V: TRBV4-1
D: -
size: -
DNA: TGCGCCAGCAGCCAAGATCGGTACACTGAAGCTTTCTTT
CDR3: CASSQDRYTEAFF

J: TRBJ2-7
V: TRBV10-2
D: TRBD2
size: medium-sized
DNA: TGCGCCAGCAGTGATGCGGGGGGCGTCTACGAGCAGTACTTC
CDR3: CASSDAGGVYEQYF

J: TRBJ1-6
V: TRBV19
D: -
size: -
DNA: TGTGCCAGTAGTTTTCCCGGGAACTATAATTCACCCCTCCACTTT
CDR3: CASSFPGNYNSPLHF

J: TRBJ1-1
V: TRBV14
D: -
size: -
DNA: TGTGCCAGCACCAGGCAAACAACAGTCGGTGACACTGAAGCTTTCTTT
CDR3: CASTRQTTVGDTEAFF

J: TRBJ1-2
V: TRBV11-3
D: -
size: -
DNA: TGTGCCAGCAGCCCCCGTCTGGGCGGCTACACCTTC
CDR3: CASSPRLGGYTF

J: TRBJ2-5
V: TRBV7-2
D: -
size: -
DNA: TGTGCCAGCAGCTTAAGAGGCTGGGGAGGCTTGGAGACCCAGTACTTC
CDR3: CASSLRGWGGLETQYF

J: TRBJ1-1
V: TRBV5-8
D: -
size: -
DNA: TGTGCCAGCAGCTTTTTCTCCGGGGGAGCTTTCTTT
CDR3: CASSFFSGGAFF

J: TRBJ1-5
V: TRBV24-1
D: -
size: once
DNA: TGTGCCACCTCTCTGGGAGGCAATCAGCCCCAGCATTTT
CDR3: CATSLGGNQPQHF

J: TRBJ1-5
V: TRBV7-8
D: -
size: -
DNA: TGTGCCAGCAGCTTAGCGCTCGGCGGGCCTAGCAATCAGCCCCAGCATTTT
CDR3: CASSLALGGPSNQPQHF

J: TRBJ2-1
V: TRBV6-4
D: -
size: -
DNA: TGTGCCAGCAGCCAGTGGGGGCAGGACTGGAATGAGCAGTTCTTC
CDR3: CASSQWGQDWNEQFF

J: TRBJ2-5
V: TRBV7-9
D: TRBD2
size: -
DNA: TGTGCCAGCAGCTTAGTCAGTAGCGGGGGGGCCGAAGAGACCCAGTACTTC
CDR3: CASSLVSSGGAEETQYF

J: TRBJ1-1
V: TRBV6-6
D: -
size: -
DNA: TGTGCCAGCAGTCCAGGCCACACTGAAGCTTTCTTT
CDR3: CASSPGHTEAFF

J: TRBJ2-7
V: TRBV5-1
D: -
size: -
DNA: TGCGCCAGCAGCTTGAGGCAGGATCGGTCGGGGGAGCAGTACTTC
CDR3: CASSLRQDRSGEQYF